Below, 4 T cell receptor beta chains from the same sample are listed, as sequenced in a study of control samples from healthy donors and cancer patients. The assay was immunoSEQ multiplex PCR, and TCRdb's table has in-frame clones only and misses some. Of about 120,000 clones listed, roughly 90% are singletons. Sequencing was performed on blood. The receptors were gathered from a man between 45 and 60 years old in good health.

The chain employs TRBV5-1 and TRBJ1-1; 7 bases fit TRBD1. The CDR3 contains 15 residues. J gave up 0 bases and V 1 base, and 3 bases lay outside the gene matches. Looked up from germline, CDR1 is SGHRS and CDR2 is YFSETQ. The CDR3 protein is CASSLRGGVNTEAFF. Here the CDR3 DNA reads TGCGCCAGCAGCTTGCGAGGGGGCGTGAACACTGAAGCTTTCTTT. Based on the CDR3 plus reference TRBV5-1 and TRBJ1-1, the full variable domain is KAGVTQTPRYLIKTRGQQVTLSCSPISGHRSVSWYQQTPGQGLQFLFEYFSETQRNKGNFPGRFSGRQFSNSRSEMNVSTLELGDSALYLCASSLRGGVNTEAFFGQGTRLTVV.

This sequence joins TRBV30 and TRBJ1-4; D gene unclear. The V gene lost 3 bases and the J gene lost 8 bases, with 16 bases spanning the gap. CDR1 is GTSNPN and CDR2 is SVGIG in the germline V gene (reference sequence). This CDR3 is 14 amino acids long. CDR3 in amino acids: CAWSWSFISEKLFF. The CDR3 nucleotides read TGTGCCTGGAGCTGGAGCTTTATTTCCGAAAAACTGTTTTTT.

The chain is built from TRBV6-5 and TRBJ1-5, with D uncertain. V dropped 6 bases and J dropped 0 bases, with 12 bases sitting between them. In germline, CDR1 is MNHEY, CDR2 SVGAGI. The CDR3 totals 15 residues. The chain's CDR3 is CASSFDGNSNQPQHF. The CDR3 DNA reads as TGTGCCAGCAGCTTTGACGGGAATAGCAATCAGCCCCAGCATTTT.

Worth noting for this clone: The same CDR3 is also encoded by other DNA sequences in this sample. This sequence joins TRBV6-5 and TRBJ1-5; 9 bases agree with TRBD1. CDR1 is MNHEY and CDR2 is SVGAGI in the germline V gene. CDR3 size: 14 residues. Trimming took 6 bases from V and 7 from J; bases not matched to a gene: 7. The CDR3 nucleotides are TGTGCCAGCAGGTCGGACAGGGGAGGCCAGCCCCAGCATTTT. Its translation: CASRSDRGGQPQHF.